This T cell receptor beta chain was found in a study of graft-versus-host responses after intestinal transplantation. Turning to the study itself: Recipients across the board were started on anti-thymocyte globulin induction, then kept on tacrolimus and steroids for roughly 3 years. Overall study findings and caveats: Early after transplant, HvG clones declined as circulating GvH clones peaked. Detection of GvH clones occurred in recipient marrow, and some had their first appearance in ileum or blood.

Some clones are missing from TCRdb's copy, which holds only in-frame ones; the method was immunoSEQ multiplex PCR. This sample has approximately 49,000 clones, with around 90% found just once. The CDR3 covers 12 residues. Germline loops: CDR1 GTSNPN, CDR2 SVGIG (reference sequence). Trimming cost V 3 bases and J 10 bases, with 13 bases left between them. Concerning this clone: What it binds is not known.

Sequencing was performed on unstimulated CD4+ T cells sorted from spleen or lymph node cells, taken before transplant. The chain has TRBV30 and TRBJ2-1, with D perhaps matching TRBD2 (6 bases). The clonotype comes from a human donor who was the organ donor for an intestinal transplant. CDR3: CAWSPQGREQFF. Written as DNA, the CDR3 is TGTGCCTGGAGCCCTCAAGGGAGGGAGCAGTTCTTC.